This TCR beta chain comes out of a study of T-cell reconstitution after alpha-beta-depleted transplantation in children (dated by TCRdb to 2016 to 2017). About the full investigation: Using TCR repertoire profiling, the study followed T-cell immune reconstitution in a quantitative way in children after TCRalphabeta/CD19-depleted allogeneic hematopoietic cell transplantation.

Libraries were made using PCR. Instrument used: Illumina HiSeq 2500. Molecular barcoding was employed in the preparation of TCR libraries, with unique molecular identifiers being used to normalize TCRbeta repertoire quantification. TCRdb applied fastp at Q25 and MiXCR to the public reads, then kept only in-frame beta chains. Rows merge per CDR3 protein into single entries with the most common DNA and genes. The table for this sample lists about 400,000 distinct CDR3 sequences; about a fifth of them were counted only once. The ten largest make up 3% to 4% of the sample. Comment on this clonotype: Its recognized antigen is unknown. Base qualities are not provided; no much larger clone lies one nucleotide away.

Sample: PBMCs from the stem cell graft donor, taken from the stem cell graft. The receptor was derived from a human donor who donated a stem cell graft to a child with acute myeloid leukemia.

The DNA reads TGTGCCAGCACCACGTCCCTAGCGGGAGCTGGAGATACGCAGTATTTT. This is translated as CASTTSLAGAGDTQYF. The rearrangement joined TRBV25-1 to TRBJ2-3, with 10 central nucleotides matching TRBD2. V is trimmed back by 7 bases and J by 5 bases, and the junction contains 12 bases that no gene match accounts for. As encoded in the germline V gene, CDR1 is MGHDK while CDR2 is SYGVNS. From the cysteine up to the phenylalanine, the CDR3 has a length of 16 residues. The sequence is cut down to CDR3 DNA, 48 bases in frame from base 1.